A selection of T cell receptor beta chains follows, all from one sample in a study of CD8+CD57+ T cells in acquired aplastic anemia. TCRdb analysed the reads with MiXCR anew, one entry per CDR3 protein. The profile shows some 150,000 distinct CDR3 sequences, about 48% of them singletons. The sample taken for sequencing was sorted CD4+, CD8+, or CD8+CD57+ T cells (not recorded which) from PBMCs. Receptors originate from a human donor with aplastic anemia. The CDR3 runs from the conserved cysteine through the conserved F or W. The D gene is left open where the match is weak. Some rows mark clone size as missing; the rest say once, few, many or name a class of expanded clone.

d_gene: .
abundance: .
j_gene: TRBJ1-4
len: 14
v_gene: TRBV6-2/TRBV6-3
CDR3nt: TGTGCCAGCAAATCTGGTCCGTCTGAAGAAAAACTGTTTTTT
CDR3aa: CASKSGPSEEKLFF

d_gene: TRBD1
abundance: many
j_gene: TRBJ2-7
len: 17
v_gene: TRBV5-1
CDR3nt: TGCGCCAGCAGCTTGTCTGCATTGACAGGGTTATTCTACGAGCAGTACTTC
CDR3aa: CASSLSALTGLFYEQYF

d_gene: TRBD2
abundance: .
j_gene: TRBJ2-7
len: 15
v_gene: TRBV5-6
CDR3nt: TGTGCCAGCAGCACATCTAGCGGGGGAGACTACGAGCAGTACTTC
CDR3aa: CASSTSSGGDYEQYF

d_gene: .
abundance: few
j_gene: TRBJ1-2
len: 14
v_gene: TRBV29-1
CDR3nt: TGCAGCGTTGAAGGGCGGACTACTACATATGGCTACACCTTC
CDR3aa: CSVEGRTTTYGYTF

d_gene: TRBD1
abundance: many
j_gene: TRBJ2-4
len: 16
v_gene: TRBV2
CDR3nt: TGTGCCAGCAGTGCCCCGGGACAGCAAGCCAAAAACATTCAGTACTTC
CDR3aa: CASSAPGQQAKNIQYF

d_gene: .
abundance: .
j_gene: TRBJ2-5
len: 12
v_gene: TRBV6-2/TRBV6-3
CDR3nt: TGTGCCAGCAGTTACTCGACAATCTCCCAGTACTTC
CDR3aa: CASSYSTISQYF

d_gene: TRBD2
abundance: many
j_gene: TRBJ2-1
len: 14
v_gene: TRBV9
CDR3nt: TGTGCCAGCAGCGCCCGGCCGGGGGGCAATGAGCAGTTCTTC
CDR3aa: CASSARPGGNEQFF

d_gene: .
abundance: .
j_gene: TRBJ1-3
len: 15
v_gene: TRBV6-1
CDR3nt: TGTGCCAGCAGTCAGTTCAGGGGATCTGGAAACACCATATATTTT
CDR3aa: CASSQFRGSGNTIYF

d_gene: TRBD1
abundance: .
j_gene: TRBJ1-5
len: 14
v_gene: TRBV25-1
CDR3nt: TGTGCCAGTGCAGGGGGCTCGAGCAATCAGCCCCAGCATTTT
CDR3aa: CASAGGSSNQPQHF

d_gene: .
abundance: .
j_gene: TRBJ2-3
len: 15
v_gene: TRBV20-1
CDR3nt: TGCAGTGCTAGGGTCATCGGCCTATCCACAGATACGCAGTATTTT
CDR3aa: CSARVIGLSTDTQYF

d_gene: .
abundance: .
j_gene: TRBJ1-6
len: 15
v_gene: TRBV18
CDR3nt: TGTGCCAGCTCACCTGACTCAAATCTGGGTTCACCCCTCCACTTT
CDR3aa: CASSPDSNLGSPLHF

d_gene: .
abundance: .
j_gene: TRBJ2-7
len: 13
v_gene: TRBV10-3
CDR3nt: TGTGCCATCAGTGAACGGGGTCCATACGAGCAGTACTTC
CDR3aa: CAISERGPYEQYF

d_gene: TRBD1
abundance: many
j_gene: TRBJ2-1
len: 15
v_gene: TRBV13
CDR3nt: TGTGCCAGCAGCTTCCCGGGACAGGGGGACAATGAGCAGTTCTTC
CDR3aa: CASSFPGQGDNEQFF

d_gene: .
abundance: .
j_gene: TRBJ2-7
len: 14
v_gene: TRBV20-1
CDR3nt: TGCAGTGCTAGAGAAGCGGTACGGATGTACGAGCAGTACTTC
CDR3aa: CSAREAVRMYEQYF

d_gene: .
abundance: many
j_gene: TRBJ2-1
len: 15
v_gene: TRBV5-4
CDR3nt: TGTGCCAGCAGCTTGGTGGGGAGCTCCTACAATGAGCAGTTCTTC
CDR3aa: CASSLVGSSYNEQFF

d_gene: TRBD2
abundance: .
j_gene: TRBJ2-1
len: 15
v_gene: TRBV24-1
CDR3nt: TGTGCCACCAGTGACGAGGCTAGCGGGACGAATGAGCAGTTCTTC
CDR3aa: CATSDEASGTNEQFF

d_gene: .
abundance: once
j_gene: TRBJ1-6
len: 13
v_gene: TRBV10-3
CDR3nt: TGTGCCAGCAGTTACTCGGCCGGATCACCCCTCCACTTT
CDR3aa: CASSYSAGSPLHF

d_gene: .
abundance: .
j_gene: TRBJ2-5
len: 16
v_gene: TRBV7-9
CDR3nt: TGTGCCAGCAGCTTAGGCAGGACCCATACACAAGAGACCCAGTACTTC
CDR3aa: CASSLGRTHTQETQYF

d_gene: .
abundance: many
j_gene: TRBJ2-2
len: 13
v_gene: TRBV10-1
CDR3nt: TGCGCCAGCAGTGAAGGGACCGGCGGGGAGCTGTTTTTT
CDR3aa: CASSEGTGGELFF

d_gene: .
abundance: many
j_gene: TRBJ2-7
len: 12
v_gene: TRBV29-1
CDR3nt: TGCAGCGTTGGAGGGAGCTGGGGCGAGCAGTACTTC
CDR3aa: CSVGGSWGEQYF

d_gene: TRBD1
abundance: few
j_gene: TRBJ2-5
len: 14
v_gene: TRBV20-1
CDR3nt: TGCAGTGCTACGAGACAGGGGTTCCAAGAGACCCAGTACTTC
CDR3aa: CSATRQGFQETQYF

d_gene: .
abundance: many
j_gene: TRBJ1-1
len: 14
v_gene: TRBV6-1
CDR3nt: TGTGCCAGCAGTCTAGACAGAACCAACACTGAAGCTTTCTTT
CDR3aa: CASSLDRTNTEAFF

d_gene: .
abundance: .
j_gene: TRBJ2-1
len: 13
v_gene: TRBV29-1
CDR3nt: TGCAGCGTTGTCTTCGGCTCCCAGGAAGGCCTGTTCTTC
CDR3aa: CSVVFGSQEGLFF

d_gene: TRBD1
abundance: .
j_gene: TRBJ1-6
len: 15
v_gene: TRBV9
CDR3nt: TGTGCCAGCAGCACATACAGGGGGACTAATTCACCCCTCCACTTT
CDR3aa: CASSTYRGTNSPLHF

d_gene: .
abundance: .
j_gene: TRBJ2-7
len: 15
v_gene: TRBV19
CDR3nt: TGTGCCAGTAGTATAGGCCTGGGGCCTCCGGACGAGCAGTACTTC
CDR3aa: CASSIGLGPPDEQYF

d_gene: .
abundance: .
j_gene: TRBJ1-1
len: 15
v_gene: TRBV7-3
CDR3nt: TGTGCCAGCAGCTTCGTCGGGACATCGAACACTGAAGCTTTCTTT
CDR3aa: CASSFVGTSNTEAFF

d_gene: .
abundance: many
j_gene: TRBJ2-7
len: 13
v_gene: TRBV4-1
CDR3nt: TGCGCCAGCAGCCAAAATCAGGGCTACGAGCAGTACTTC
CDR3aa: CASSQNQGYEQYF

d_gene: TRBD1
abundance: few
j_gene: TRBJ2-7
len: 14
v_gene: TRBV7-2
CDR3nt: TGTGCCAGCAGCTCAGAGGGACAGGGGTCAGAGCAGTACTTC
CDR3aa: CASSSEGQGSEQYF

d_gene: .
abundance: many
j_gene: TRBJ2-1
len: 16
v_gene: TRBV5-1
CDR3nt: TGCGCCAGCAGCTTGGGAAGGGGGACACGAAGCGATGAGCAGTTCTTC
CDR3aa: CASSLGRGTRSDEQFF

d_gene: .
abundance: .
j_gene: TRBJ1-2
len: 16
v_gene: TRBV2
CDR3nt: TGTGCCAGCAGCACACAGGGAGGAGTTGGTTACTATGGCTACACCTTC
CDR3aa: CASSTQGGVGYYGYTF

d_gene: .
abundance: .
j_gene: TRBJ2-1
len: 16
v_gene: TRBV15
CDR3nt: TGTGCCACCAGCAGAGATGCGGCTCTTACTTACAATGAGCAGTTCTTC
CDR3aa: CATSRDAALTYNEQFF

d_gene: TRBD1
abundance: many
j_gene: TRBJ2-7
len: 15
v_gene: TRBV7-2
CDR3nt: TGTGCCAGCAGCCCCGGGACAGGTAGGGGCTACGAGCAGTACTTC
CDR3aa: CASSPGTGRGYEQYF

d_gene: TRBD1
abundance: .
j_gene: TRBJ2-2
len: 12
v_gene: TRBV20-1
CDR3nt: TGCAGTGCCCGGGACAGTTTCGGGGAGCTGTTTTTT
CDR3aa: CSARDSFGELFF

d_gene: TRBD1
abundance: few
j_gene: TRBJ2-7
len: 14
v_gene: TRBV27
CDR3nt: TGTGCCAGCAGTTTTGGGACAGGAGGCAACGAGCAGTACTTC
CDR3aa: CASSFGTGGNEQYF

d_gene: .
abundance: .
j_gene: TRBJ1-3
len: 15
v_gene: TRBV4-2
CDR3nt: TGTGCCAGCAGCCAAGGCCAGCTCTCTGGAAACACCATATATTTT
CDR3aa: CASSQGQLSGNTIYF

d_gene: .
abundance: .
j_gene: TRBJ2-7
len: 13
v_gene: TRBV7-9
CDR3nt: TGTGCCAGCAGCTTCCCCTCCCCCTACGAGCAGTACTTC
CDR3aa: CASSFPSPYEQYF

d_gene: TRBD1
abundance: .
j_gene: TRBJ1-1
len: 16
v_gene: TRBV5-1
CDR3nt: TGCGCCAGCAGTATTGGTGGGACAGGGCGAAACACTGAAGCTTTCTTT
CDR3aa: CASSIGGTGRNTEAFF

d_gene: .
abundance: .
j_gene: TRBJ2-3
len: 16
v_gene: TRBV10-3
CDR3nt: TGTGCCATCAGTGAAATGGCGGGGTCTAGCACAGATACGCAGTATTTT
CDR3aa: CAISEMAGSSTDTQYF

d_gene: .
abundance: few
j_gene: TRBJ1-5
len: 15
v_gene: TRBV27
CDR3nt: TGTGCCAGCAGTTTACACAGAAGTAGCAATCAGCCCCAGCATTTT
CDR3aa: CASSLHRSSNQPQHF

d_gene: TRBD1
abundance: .
j_gene: TRBJ2-7
len: 17
v_gene: TRBV11-1
CDR3nt: TGTGCCAGCAGCTTGGGCCAGAGGACAGGGACCTCCTACGAGCAGTACTTC
CDR3aa: CASSLGQRTGTSYEQYF

d_gene: .
abundance: .
j_gene: TRBJ2-7
len: 13
v_gene: TRBV29-1
CDR3nt: TGCAGCGGCACAGGAATAAGCTCCTACGAGCAGTACTTC
CDR3aa: CSGTGISSYEQYF

d_gene: .
abundance: .
j_gene: TRBJ2-7
len: 13
v_gene: TRBV12-3/TRBV12-4
CDR3nt: TGTGCCAGCAGTAGGGAGGTCGCTTACGAGCAGTACTTC
CDR3aa: CASSREVAYEQYF

d_gene: .
abundance: many
j_gene: TRBJ2-5
len: 14
v_gene: TRBV5-6
CDR3nt: TGTGCCAGCAGTACCGGGGCAGGGGTGGGGACCCAGTACTTC
CDR3aa: CASSTGAGVGTQYF

d_gene: TRBD2
abundance: .
j_gene: TRBJ2-3
len: 11
v_gene: TRBV29-1
CDR3nt: TGCAGCCTGGGGAGGGGAGATACGCAGTATTTT
CDR3aa: CSLGRGDTQYF

d_gene: .
abundance: .
j_gene: TRBJ2-7
len: 13
v_gene: TRBV15
CDR3nt: TGTGCCACCAGCAGTCACCTCTCCTACGAGCAGTACTTC
CDR3aa: CATSSHLSYEQYF

d_gene: .
abundance: .
j_gene: TRBJ1-1
len: 11
v_gene: TRBV29-1
CDR3nt: TGCAGCGTTGCGGTTAGGACTGAAGCTTTCTTT
CDR3aa: CSVAVRTEAFF

d_gene: .
abundance: .
j_gene: TRBJ1-6
len: 12
v_gene: TRBV19
CDR3nt: TGTGCCAGTAGTAACATGGGCTCACCCCTCCACTTT
CDR3aa: CASSNMGSPLHF

d_gene: .
abundance: .
j_gene: TRBJ2-3
len: 14
v_gene: TRBV15
CDR3nt: TGTGCCACTAAGGGCAGGTCTAGCACAGATACGCAGTATTTT
CDR3aa: CATKGRSSTDTQYF

d_gene: .
abundance: .
j_gene: TRBJ2-5
len: 13
v_gene: TRBV7-2
CDR3nt: TGTGCCAGCAGAGTCGCAGGACAAGAGACCCAGTACTTC
CDR3aa: CASRVAGQETQYF

d_gene: .
abundance: .
j_gene: TRBJ1-1
len: 12
v_gene: TRBV2
CDR3nt: TGTGCCAGCACCTACAGGTACACTGAAGCTTTCTTT
CDR3aa: CASTYRYTEAFF

d_gene: .
abundance: many
j_gene: TRBJ2-1
len: 15
v_gene: TRBV24-1
CDR3nt: TGTGCCACCAGTGATTTGCGGGGCGCAGGGGATGAGCAGTTCTTC
CDR3aa: CATSDLRGAGDEQFF

d_gene: TRBD1
abundance: many
j_gene: TRBJ2-3
len: 15
v_gene: TRBV11-2
CDR3nt: TGTGCCAGCAGCTTGACAGGGGGTGGCACAGATACGCAGTATTTT
CDR3aa: CASSLTGGGTDTQYF

d_gene: TRBD1
abundance: .
j_gene: TRBJ1-2
len: 13
v_gene: TRBV7-2
CDR3nt: TGTGCCAGCAGCTTGGGACAGCGATATGGCTACACCTTC
CDR3aa: CASSLGQRYGYTF

d_gene: .
abundance: .
j_gene: TRBJ2-3
len: 15
v_gene: TRBV2
CDR3nt: TGTGCCAGCAGTGACGTCGGAGAGGCCACAGATACGCAGTATTTT
CDR3aa: CASSDVGEATDTQYF

d_gene: .
abundance: many
j_gene: TRBJ1-5
len: 14
v_gene: TRBV20-1
CDR3nt: TGCAGTGCTAGAGTCTCAATGGGAGGTCAGCCCCAGCATTTT
CDR3aa: CSARVSMGGQPQHF

d_gene: TRBD2
abundance: .
j_gene: TRBJ2-5
len: 17
v_gene: TRBV25-1
CDR3nt: TGTGCCTGCAGTGCCAAGAGCGGGGGGCCTTTAGGGGAGACCCAGTACTTC
CDR3aa: CACSAKSGGPLGETQYF